This T cell receptor (beta chain) was recovered during a study of CD8 T cells in ankylosing spondylitis. With molecular barcodes, quantitative 5'-RACE was used to make the TCR beta libraries. TCRdb passed the 5' RACE reads through MiXCR, listing each CDR3 protein once. The table lists a few hundred thousand distinct CDR3 sequences, approximately 20% of them singletons. In the case of this clonotype: Its target is unknown.

V lost 6 bases and J 11 bases, leaving 17 bases between the germline ends. The CDR3 covers 13 residues. The germline V gene encodes CDR1 MDHEN and CDR2 SYDVKM. Study findings and constraints: Peripheral blood held disease-linked clones only at relatively low frequency, and these were CD8+. It was reported that disease-linked clones were significantly enriched in matched ankylosing spondylitis synovial fluid. A motif of 8 or 9 highly homologous TCR beta variants was seen as apparently characteristic of ankylosing spondylitis blood.

The clonotype was recovered from a male donor with ankylosing spondylitis. Sequenced material: blood, either unsorted or a sorted T cell fraction (not recorded which). The chain carries TRBV28 and TRBJ1-5, with a possible D match to TRBD1 (5 bases). The CDR3 here is CASSRASGGTQHF. The CDR3 region has the DNA TGTGCCAGCAGCAGGGCCTCGGGAGGAACCCAGCATTTT.